The next 16 T cell receptor beta chains were all read from a single sample in a study of T cells in localized non-small cell lung cancer. Some clones are missing from TCRdb's copy, which holds only in-frame ones; the method was immunoSEQ multiplex PCR. The sample records 20,000 to 25,000 clones, approximately 86% being singletons. The specimen was peripheral blood, collected before any cancer treatment. The origin of the receptors is a female donor of 60 years or more with stage I lung adenocarcinoma.

This sequence joins TRBV10-2 and TRBJ1-2; D is unresolved. Germline V CDR1 and CDR2: WSHSY, SAAADI. CDR3 length: 14 amino acids. V dropped 1 base and J dropped 4 bases, with 10 bases sitting between them. In nucleotides, the CDR3 is TGCGCCAGCAGTGAGTTACAGCTAACCTATGGCTACACCTTC. It codes for CASSELQLTYGYTF.

The CDR3 protein is CATGHGSSYNEQFF. CDR3 nucleotides: TGTGCCACCGGACACGGGAGCTCCTACAATGAGCAGTTCTTC. The rearrangement uses TRBV5-4 and TRBJ2-1, with a weak D call TRBD2 (6 bases). Germline values: CDR1 SGHNT, CDR2 YYREEE (reference sequence). V was cut by 9 bases and J by 0 bases, with 13 bases left in between. The CDR3 has 14 residues.

This sequence joins TRBV19 and TRBJ1-2, with unresolved D. Germline values: CDR1 LNHDA, CDR2 SQIVND (reference sequence). Trimming took off 5 bases at V and 8 bases at J, with 15 bases between the two ends. The CDR3 is 13 amino acids. In DNA, the CDR3 is TGTGCCAGTAGTTCGGGAGGTTCCTTCGGCTACACCTTC. Translating it yields CASSSGGSFGYTF.

V is TRBV6-6 and J is TRBJ1-2; D is unresolved. CDR1 is MNHNY, CDR2 SVGAGI, per germline (reference sequence). V lost 5 bases to trimming and J lost 2 bases, with 18 bases between them. The CDR3 covers 16 residues. Written as DNA, the CDR3 is TGTGCCAGCAGTCCCCCCTCCTGGGGAGTAAACTATGGCTACACCTTC. It translates to CASSPPSWGVNYGYTF.

The chain couples TRBV25-1 to TRBJ1-2; 7 bases are shared with TRBD1. The V gene's germline CDR1 is MGHDK and CDR2 SYGVNS. This CDR3 is built from 15 residues. With 6 bases clipped from V and 1 base from J, the junction kept 8 bases outside the gene matches. This CDR3 is CASRKTGLLNYGYTF. The CDR3 region has the DNA TGTGCCAGCAGGAAGACAGGGCTCCTTAACTATGGCTACACCTTC.

This sequence joins TRBV5-1 and TRBJ1-1; D is ambiguous. V was cut by 2 bases and J by 4 bases, with 12 bases left in between. This CDR3 spans 14 amino acids. From germline, CDR1 is SGHRS and CDR2 YFSETQ. In DNA, the CDR3 is TGCGCCAGCAGCTTTTGGACGGGAGGCACTGAAGCTTTCTTT. This encodes CASSFWTGGTEAFF.

The chain links TRBV6-1 to TRBJ2-4; D possibly uses TRBD1 or TRBD2 (5 bases each). The ends were cut back, 1 base at V and 3 bases at J, with 22 bases in the middle. Looked up from germline, CDR1 is MNHNS and CDR2 is SASEGT. This CDR3 has 19 amino acids. The CDR3 protein is CASSEDYSGTDLGKNIQYF. The CDR3 DNA follows: TGTGCCAGCAGTGAAGACTATTCCGGGACCGATCTTGGCAAAAACATTCAGTACTTC.

V is TRBV6-5 and J is TRBJ1-1; possible D gene TRBD1, 5 bases. The CDR3 consists of 14 residues. The germline CDR1 and CDR2 sequences are MNHEY and SVGAGI. Trimming removed 6 bases from V and 0 bases from J, with 11 bases in between. CDR3 amino acids: CASSPPGMNTEAFF. The DNA for the CDR3 is TGTGCCAGCAGCCCCCCAGGGATGAACACTGAAGCTTTCTTT.

The rearrangement joins TRBV14 to TRBJ1-4; possibly TRBD1 for D (5 bases). V was pared by 5 bases and J by 4 bases, with 17 bases between. The CDR3 totals 16 residues. In germline, CDR1 is SGHDN, CDR2 FVKESK. This CDR3 reads CASSKYGGSVNEKLFF. CDR3 nucleotide sequence: TGTGCCAGCAGCAAATACGGGGGATCGGTTAATGAAAAACTGTTTTTT.

The count of this clone is one. V usage is TRBV7-2 and J usage is TRBJ1-2, with a tentative D call TRBD1 (5 bases). Looked up from germline, CDR1 is SGHTA and CDR2 is FQGNSA. Trimming pared 6 bases from V and 2 bases from J, leaving 7 bases between. The CDR3 runs 12 residues. CDR3 in DNA: TGTGCCAGCAGAGGGGAGAACTATGGCTACACCTTC. Amino acid sequence: CASRGENYGYTF. The complete variable domain, with remaining parts taken from reference TRBV7-2 and TRBJ1-2, reads GAGVSQSPSNKVTEKGKDVELRCDPISGHTALYWYRQSLGQGLEFLIYFQGNSAPDKSGLPSDRFSAERTGGSVSTLTIQRTQQEDSAVYLCASRGENYGYTFGSGTRLTVV.

This chain links TRBV7-2 with TRBJ2-1; 8 bases align to TRBD1. The V gene end was trimmed by 5 bases and the J gene end by 9 bases; junction bases not matched to a gene: 15. CDR1 SGHTA and CDR2 FQGNSA come from the germline V gene. The CDR3 is 16 residues long. The CDR3 loop reads CASSPAPRDRGGEQFF. CDR3 sequence (DNA): TGTGCCAGCAGCCCCGCCCCGCGAGACAGGGGAGGTGAGCAGTTCTTC.

In this sample, this clone turned up a few times. The CDR3 nucleotides read TGTGCCAGCAGCCGGGGCGCCGCTGAAGCTTTCTTT. Translating it yields CASSRGAAEAFF. The chain links TRBV7-9 to TRBJ1-1; D possibly corresponds to TRBD1 (5 bases). V shed 5 bases and J shed 6 bases, with 10 bases lying between them. Germline CDR1 SEHNR, CDR2 FQNEAQ (reference sequence). This CDR3 comprises 12 residues.

The J gene is TRBJ2-2, the V gene TRBV19; possible D gene TRBD2, 5 bases. V was shortened by 1 base and J by 0 bases, with 9 bases between the two germline ends. The CDR3 consists of 16 residues. Germline V CDR1 and CDR2: LNHDA, SQIVND (reference sequence). DNA for the CDR3: TGTGCCAGTAGTATAGGAGGGAATACGAACACCGGGGAGCTGTTTTTT. Translation gives CASSIGGNTNTGELFF.

The chain employs TRBV12-5 and TRBJ1-1, with 8 bases that match TRBD1. V was clipped by 0 bases and J by 6 bases; unmatched bases: 9. CDR3 length: 16 residues. Germline CDR1 reads LGHNT; CDR2 reads FRNRAP. CDR3 DNA sequence: TGTGCTAGTGGTTTGGTACTGGGCAGGGGGCTGGCTGAAGCTTTCTTT. Translating gives CASGLVLGRGLAEAFF.

The rearrangement links TRBV5-1 to TRBJ1-2, with D possibly matching TRBD1 (5 bases). Germline V CDR1 and CDR2: SGHRS, YFSETQ. Trimming removed 4 bases at V and 0 bases at J, with 13 bases between. This CDR3 comprises 15 residues. The CDR3 DNA reads TGCGCCAGCAGCCGGGACTCTAGCACTAACTATGGCTACACCTTC. Translation gives CASSRDSSTNYGYTF. The variable domain in full, with the rest retrieved from reference TRBV5-1 and TRBJ1-2, is KAGVTQTPRYLIKTRGQQVTLSCSPISGHRSVSWYQQTPGQGLQFLFEYFSETQRNKGNFPGRFSGRQFSNSRSEMNVSTLELGDSALYLCASSRDSSTNYGYTFGSGTRLTVV.

The V gene is TRBV6-1, the J gene TRBJ1-1; possible D gene TRBD1, 5 bases. Germline values: CDR1 MNHNS, CDR2 SASEGT. CDR3 length: 17 residues. With 4 bases removed from V and 3 bases from J, the gap between germline ends came to 21 bases. In DNA, the CDR3 is TGTGCCAGCAGTGCATGGGGAGGGGCATCCGGAGACACTGAAGCTTTCTTT. The encoded protein is CASSAWGGASGDTEAFF.